The 9 T cell receptor beta chains in this list originate from one sample, sequenced in a study of T-cell reconstitution after alpha-beta-depleted transplantation in children. As it was prepared, the TCRbeta library received unique molecular identifiers. MiXCR, applied by TCRdb to the PCR reads, yields one record per CDR3 protein. The repertoire holds more than 200,000 distinct CDR3 sequences, with around 9.2% as singletons. The specimen comprised PBMCs, mostly from graft donor cells, sampled 360 days after TCRalphabeta/CD19-depleted stem cell transplant. The receptors were sampled from a male patient between 2 and 15 years old who had a stem cell transplant for acute myeloid leukemia, so the T cells may come from the graft donor.

The CDR3 DNA reads TGCGCCAGCAGCTTGGAACGGGGGGCGGACCCTGAAGCTTTCTTT. Protein product: CASSLERGADPEAFF. The V gene is TRBV5-1, the J gene TRBJ1-1; D may be TRBD1 (6 bases). Trimming shortened V by 0 bases and J by 6 bases, and 15 bases separated the two germline ends. The CDR3 consists of 15 residues. CDR1 is SGHRS and CDR2 is YFSETQ in the germline V gene.

At least ten counts were recorded for this clonotype. V and J are TRBV9 and TRBJ2-1; TRBD2 agrees at 7 bases. This CDR3 spans 16 amino acids. Germline V lookup: CDR1 SGDLS, CDR2 YYNGEE. Trimming removed 7 bases from V and 3 bases from J; junction bases left unmatched: 13. CDR3 in amino acids: CASSRRAGENYNEQFF. The CDR3 bases are TGTGCCAGCTCACGCCGGGCGGGGGAAAACTACAATGAGCAGTTCTTC.

The table lists this clonotype with a few counts. The chain combines TRBV5-1 with TRBJ2-1; 11 bases match TRBD2. The length of the CDR3 is 16 residues. Losses at the gene ends were 5 bases for V and 3 bases for J; bases not matched to a gene: 7. The germline CDR1 and CDR2 sequences are SGHRS and YFSETQ. The CDR3 sequence: CASRMTSGMGYNEQFF. The CDR3 bases are TGCGCCAGCAGAATGACTAGCGGGATGGGCTACAATGAGCAGTTCTTC.

The chain uses TRBV7-9 and TRBJ2-7; a weak D match, TRBD1 (5 bases). The CDR3 has 13 residues. V lost 6 bases, J lost 1 base, and 10 bases lay in between. CDR1 is SEHNR and CDR2 is FQNEAQ in the germline V gene (reference sequence). CDR3 protein: CASRAGWSYEQYF. CDR3 DNA sequence: TGTGCCAGCAGGGCAGGGTGGTCCTACGAGCAGTACTTC.

In its sample, this clonotype was seen a few times. The chain joins TRBV15 to TRBJ2-1; possibly TRBD2 for D (6 bases). The CDR3 runs 14 residues. V lost 3 bases, J lost 3 bases, and 9 bases lay in between. Germline V gene lookup returns CDR1 LNHNV and CDR2 YYDKDF (reference sequence). CDR3 nucleotide sequence: TGTGCCACCAGCAGGAGGACTATCTACAATGAGCAGTTCTTC. Protein product: CATSRRTIYNEQFF. Drawing the rest from reference TRBV15 and TRBJ2-1, the complete variable domain is DAMVIQNPRYQVTQFGKPVTLSCSQTLNHNVMYWYQQKSSQAPKLLFHYYDKDFNNEADTPDNFQSRRPNTSFCFLDIRSPGLGDTAMYLCATSRRTIYNEQFFGPGTRLTVL.

Of note for this clonotype: A much larger clonotype is one base distant, so this may be a read error. The chain uses TRBV7-8 and TRBJ2-7; D might be TRBD1 or TRBD2, each matching 6 bases. The V end lost 1 base, the J end lost 4 bases, and 17 bases lay between the germline ends. The CDR3 has 16 amino acids. CDR1 and CDR2 from the germline V gene are SGHVS and FQNEAQ. CDR3 nucleotides: TGTGCCAGCAGCTTAGTAGGAGGGGGAAACCTATACGAGCAGTACTTC. Amino acids: CASSLVGGGNLYEQYF.

V and J are TRBV4-2 and TRBJ2-7; D is ambiguous. V lost 4 bases and J 5 bases, leaving 3 bases between the germline ends. This CDR3 spans 10 amino acids. Per germline, CDR1 LGHNA and CDR2 YNFKEQ. CDR3 sequence reads: CASSPDEQYV. DNA of the CDR3: TGTGCCAGCAGCCCTGACGAGCAGTACGTC.

In its sample, this clonotype was seen a few times. The chain joins TRBV6-1 to TRBJ1-6, with D possibly TRBD1 on 6 matching bases. The CDR3 length is 15 residues. Germline CDR1 reads MNHNS; CDR2 reads SASEGT. The ends were cut back, 2 bases at V and 6 bases at J, with 11 bases in the middle. CDR3 DNA: TGTGCCAGCAGTGAAAGCGCCAGGGGTAATTCACCCCTCCACTTT. It codes for CASSESARGNSPLHF.

The rearrangement links TRBV7-9 to TRBJ2-1, with D perhaps given as TRBD1 or TRBD2 (6 bases each). Germline lookup yields CDR1 SEHNR and CDR2 FQNEAQ (reference sequence). Trimming took off 1 base at V and 9 bases at J, with 13 bases between the two ends. This CDR3 contains 14 residues. The CDR3 nucleotides read TGTGCCAGCAGCTTAGTTCCCAGGGGAGGTGAGCAGTTCTTC. This encodes CASSLVPRGGEQFF.